This TCR beta chain was retrieved from a study of shared clonotypes between healthy human individuals. Overall study results and limits: Larger richness was generally estimated for naive than memory subsets. Owing to a small donor count, the genetic and exposure-history diversity represented was limited.

Germline V gene sequence: CDR1 SGHRS, CDR2 YFSETQ. The CDR3 is 14 amino acids. Trimming removed 0 bases from V and 4 bases from J, with 9 bases in between. About this clone itself: Antigen specificity is unknown.

In the authors' workflow: Junction-only immunoSEQ sequences carried no quality scores, so filtering differed. Clones were sequenced by immunoSEQ multiplex PCR, and TCRdb holds only the in-frame ones, with some missing. V, J and clone size derive from that table, while D and trimming were established from the DNA sequence. The sample carries under 1 million clones, approximately 92% recorded once. Naive CD8 cells were CD45RO-negative, positively selected for CCR7, excluding terminally differentiated effector memory CD45RA+ cells. V usage is TRBV5-1 and J usage is TRBJ2-3; D is unresolved. Sequenced: naive CD8+ T cells sorted from blood. This sequence was found in a man aged 30 to 45 in good health. The DNA of the CDR3 is TGCGCCAGCAGCTTGGCCGTAGGGCCAGATACGCAGTATTTT. It codes for CASSLAVGPDTQYF.